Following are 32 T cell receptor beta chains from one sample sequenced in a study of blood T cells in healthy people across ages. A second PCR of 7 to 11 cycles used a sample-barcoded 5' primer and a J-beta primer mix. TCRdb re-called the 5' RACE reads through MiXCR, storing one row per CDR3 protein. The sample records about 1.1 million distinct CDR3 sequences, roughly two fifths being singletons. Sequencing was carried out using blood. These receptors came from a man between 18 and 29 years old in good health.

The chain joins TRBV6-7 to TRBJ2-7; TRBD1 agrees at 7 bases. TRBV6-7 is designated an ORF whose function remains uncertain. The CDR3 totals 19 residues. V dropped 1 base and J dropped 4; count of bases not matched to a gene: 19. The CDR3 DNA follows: TGTGCCAGCAGTTACTGTCATTCAACAGGGGACCGGGCCTTATACGAGCAGTACTTC. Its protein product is CASSYCHSTGDRALYEQYF.

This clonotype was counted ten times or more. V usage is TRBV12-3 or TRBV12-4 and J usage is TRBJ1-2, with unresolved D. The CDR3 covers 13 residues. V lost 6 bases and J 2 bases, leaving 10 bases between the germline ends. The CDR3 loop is CASRGPPNYGYTF. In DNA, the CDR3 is TGTGCCAGCAGAGGCCCACCAAACTATGGCTACACCTTC.

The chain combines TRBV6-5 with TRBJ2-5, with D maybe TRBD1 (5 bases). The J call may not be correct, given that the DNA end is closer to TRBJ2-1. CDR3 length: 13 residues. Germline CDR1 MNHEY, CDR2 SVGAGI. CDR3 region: CASSQDIQETQFF. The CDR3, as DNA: TGTGCCAGCAGCCAGGACATCCAAGAGACCCAGTTCTTC.

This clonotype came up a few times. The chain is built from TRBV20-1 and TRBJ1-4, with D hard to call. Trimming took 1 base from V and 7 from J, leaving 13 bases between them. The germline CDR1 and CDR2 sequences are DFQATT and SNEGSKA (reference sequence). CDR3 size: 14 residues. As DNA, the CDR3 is TGCAGTGCTAGAGTGCCGGGTGCGCTTGAAAAACTGTTTTTT. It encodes CSARVPGALEKLFF.

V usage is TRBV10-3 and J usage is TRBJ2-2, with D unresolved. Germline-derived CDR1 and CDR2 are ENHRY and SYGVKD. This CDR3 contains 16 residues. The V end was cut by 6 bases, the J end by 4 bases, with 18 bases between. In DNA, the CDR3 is TGTGCCATCAGATTCAGGACGTCCTGGGGCACCGGGGAGCTGTTTTTT. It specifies CAIRFRTSWGTGELFF.

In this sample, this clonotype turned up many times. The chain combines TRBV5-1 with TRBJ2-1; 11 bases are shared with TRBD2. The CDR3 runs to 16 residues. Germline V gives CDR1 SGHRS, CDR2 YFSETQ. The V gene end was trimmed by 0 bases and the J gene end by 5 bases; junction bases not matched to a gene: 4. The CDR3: CASSLEGLADHNEQFF. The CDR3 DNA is TGCGCCAGCAGCTTGGAGGGACTAGCGGACCACAATGAGCAGTTCTTC.

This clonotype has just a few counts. CDR3 sequence reads: CASSYSGAAWSAEAFF. For the CDR3, the DNA is TGTGCCAGCAGTTACTCGGGGGCGGCCTGGAGCGCTGAAGCTTTCTTT. The chain employs TRBV6-5 and TRBJ1-1, with a weak D call TRBD1 (6 bases). Germline V gives CDR1 MNHEY, CDR2 SVGAGI. With 0 bases removed from V and 6 bases from J, the gap between germline ends came to 17 bases. The CDR3 contains 16 residues.

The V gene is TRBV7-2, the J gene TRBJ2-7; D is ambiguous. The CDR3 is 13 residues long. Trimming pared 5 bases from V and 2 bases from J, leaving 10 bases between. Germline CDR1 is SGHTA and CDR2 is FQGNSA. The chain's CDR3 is CASSVSHTYEQYF. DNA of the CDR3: TGTGCCAGCAGCGTAAGTCATACCTACGAGCAGTACTTC.

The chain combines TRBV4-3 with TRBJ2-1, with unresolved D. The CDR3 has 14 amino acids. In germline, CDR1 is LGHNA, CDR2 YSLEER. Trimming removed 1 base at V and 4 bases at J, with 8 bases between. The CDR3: CASSQGDGYNEQFF. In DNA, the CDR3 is TGCGCCAGCAGCCAAGGAGACGGATACAATGAGCAGTTCTTC.

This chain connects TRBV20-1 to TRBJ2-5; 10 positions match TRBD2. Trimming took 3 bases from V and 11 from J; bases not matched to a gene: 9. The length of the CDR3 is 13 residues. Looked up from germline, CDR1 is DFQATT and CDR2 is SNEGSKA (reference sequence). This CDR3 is CSARLAGDNEQYF. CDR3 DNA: TGCAGTGCTAGGCTAGCGGGGGACAATGAGCAGTACTTC.

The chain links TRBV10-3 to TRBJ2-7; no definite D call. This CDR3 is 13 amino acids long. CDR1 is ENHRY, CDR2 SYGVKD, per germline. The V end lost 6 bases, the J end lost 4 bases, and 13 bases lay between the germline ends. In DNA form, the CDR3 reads TGTGCCATCAGCCCGGGTCAACCTTACGAGCAGTACTTC. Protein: CAISPGQPYEQYF.

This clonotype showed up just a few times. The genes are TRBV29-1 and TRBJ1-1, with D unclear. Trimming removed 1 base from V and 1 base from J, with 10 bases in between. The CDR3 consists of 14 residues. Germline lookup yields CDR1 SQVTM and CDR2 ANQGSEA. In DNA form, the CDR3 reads TGCAGCGTTGAAGCGGTCTTAGCGAACACTGAAGCTTTCTTT. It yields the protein CSVEAVLANTEAFF.

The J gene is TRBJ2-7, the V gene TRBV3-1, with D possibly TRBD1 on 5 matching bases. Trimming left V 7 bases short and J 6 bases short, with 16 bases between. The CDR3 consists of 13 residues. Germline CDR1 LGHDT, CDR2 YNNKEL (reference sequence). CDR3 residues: CASNNGGASEQYF. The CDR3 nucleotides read TGTGCCAGCAACAACGGTGGGGCCTCCGAGCAGTACTTC.

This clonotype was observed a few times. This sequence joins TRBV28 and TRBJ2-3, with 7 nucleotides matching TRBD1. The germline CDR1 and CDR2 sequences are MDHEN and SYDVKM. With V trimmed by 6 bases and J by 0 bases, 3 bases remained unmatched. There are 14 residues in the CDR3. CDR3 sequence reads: CASRTGESTDTQYF. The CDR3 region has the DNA TGTGCCAGCAGAACAGGGGAGAGCACAGATACGCAGTATTTT.

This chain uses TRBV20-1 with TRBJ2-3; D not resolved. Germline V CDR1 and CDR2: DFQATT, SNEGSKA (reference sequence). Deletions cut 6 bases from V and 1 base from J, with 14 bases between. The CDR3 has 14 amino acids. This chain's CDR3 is CSAARTARTDTQYF. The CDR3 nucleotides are TGCAGTGCCGCTCGGACGGCCCGCACAGATACGCAGTATTTT.

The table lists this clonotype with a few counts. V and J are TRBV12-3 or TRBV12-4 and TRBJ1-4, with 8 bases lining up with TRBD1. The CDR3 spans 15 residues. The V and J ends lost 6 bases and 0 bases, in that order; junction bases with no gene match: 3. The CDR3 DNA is TGTGCCAGCAGGGGACAGGTTGCAACTAATGAAAAACTGTTTTTT. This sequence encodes CASRGQVATNEKLFF.

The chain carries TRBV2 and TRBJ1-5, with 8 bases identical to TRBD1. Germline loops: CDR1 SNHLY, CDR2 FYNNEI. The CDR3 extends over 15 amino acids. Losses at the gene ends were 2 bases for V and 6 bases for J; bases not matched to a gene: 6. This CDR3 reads CASSERTGPGQPQHF. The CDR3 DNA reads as TGTGCCAGCAGTGAAAGGACAGGGCCCGGTCAGCCCCAGCATTTT.

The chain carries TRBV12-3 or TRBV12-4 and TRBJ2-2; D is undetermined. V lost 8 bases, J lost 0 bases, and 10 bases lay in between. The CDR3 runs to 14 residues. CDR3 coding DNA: TGTGCCAGCCCCGCGCCCTCGAACACCGGGGAGCTGTTTTTT. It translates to CASPAPSNTGELFF.

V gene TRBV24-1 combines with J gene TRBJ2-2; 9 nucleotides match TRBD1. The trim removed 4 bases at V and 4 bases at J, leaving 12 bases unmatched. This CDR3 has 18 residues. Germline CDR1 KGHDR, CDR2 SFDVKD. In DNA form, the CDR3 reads TGTGCCACCAGTGACTTCGCCGCCGGGACAGGGATCACCGGGGAGCTGTTTTTT. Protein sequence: CATSDFAAGTGITGELFF.

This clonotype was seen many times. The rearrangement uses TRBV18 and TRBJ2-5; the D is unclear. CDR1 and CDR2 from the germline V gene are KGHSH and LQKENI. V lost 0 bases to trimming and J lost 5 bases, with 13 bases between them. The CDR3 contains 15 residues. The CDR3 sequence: CASSPPLLDGETQYF. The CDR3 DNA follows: TGTGCCAGCTCACCACCGCTTCTCGACGGGGAGACCCAGTACTTC.

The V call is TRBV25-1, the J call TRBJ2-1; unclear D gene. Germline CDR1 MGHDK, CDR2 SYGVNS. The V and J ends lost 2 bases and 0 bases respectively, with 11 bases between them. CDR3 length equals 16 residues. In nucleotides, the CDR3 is TGTGCCAGCAGTGAAGTGGACGGTGACTCCTACAATGAGCAGTTCTTC. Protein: CASSEVDGDSYNEQFF. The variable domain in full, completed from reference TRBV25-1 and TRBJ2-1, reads EADIYQTPRYLVIGTGKKITLECSQTMGHDKMYWYQQDPGMELHLIHYSYGVNSTEKGDLSSESTVSRIRTEHFPLTLESARPSHTSQYLCASSEVDGDSYNEQFFGPGTRLTVL.

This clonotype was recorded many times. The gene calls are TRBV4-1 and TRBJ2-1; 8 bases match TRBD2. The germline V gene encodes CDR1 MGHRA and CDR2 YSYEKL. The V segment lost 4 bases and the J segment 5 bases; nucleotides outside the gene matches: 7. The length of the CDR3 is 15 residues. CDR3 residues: CASSRTGGANNEQFF. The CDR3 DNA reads TGCGCCAGCAGCCGAACCGGGGGGGCAAACAATGAGCAGTTCTTC.

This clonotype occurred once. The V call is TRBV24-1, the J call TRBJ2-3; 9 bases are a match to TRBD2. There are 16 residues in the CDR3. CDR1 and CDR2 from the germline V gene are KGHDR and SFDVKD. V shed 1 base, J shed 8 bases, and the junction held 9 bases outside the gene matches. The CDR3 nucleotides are TGTGCCACCAGTGATTTCGCGGGGGGGAACCCCGGTACGCAGTATTTT. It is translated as CATSDFAGGNPGTQYF.

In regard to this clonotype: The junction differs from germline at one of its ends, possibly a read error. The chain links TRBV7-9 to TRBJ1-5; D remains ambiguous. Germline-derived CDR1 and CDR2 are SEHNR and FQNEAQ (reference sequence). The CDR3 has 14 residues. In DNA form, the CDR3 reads TGTGCCGGCAGCCGCGGGAGTGTTGATCAGCCCCAGCATTTT. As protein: CAGSRGSVDQPQHF.

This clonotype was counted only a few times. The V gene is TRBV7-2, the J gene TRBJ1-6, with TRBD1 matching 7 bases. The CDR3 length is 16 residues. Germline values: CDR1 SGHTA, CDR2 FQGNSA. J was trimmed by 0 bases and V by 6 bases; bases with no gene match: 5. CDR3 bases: TGTGCCAGCAGGCGACAGGGCAGCTCCTATAATTCACCCCTCCACTTT. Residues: CASRRQGSSYNSPLHF.

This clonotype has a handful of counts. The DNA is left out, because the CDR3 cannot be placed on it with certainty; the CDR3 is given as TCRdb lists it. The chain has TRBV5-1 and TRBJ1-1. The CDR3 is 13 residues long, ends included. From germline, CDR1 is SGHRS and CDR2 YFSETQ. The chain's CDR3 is CASSSSENTEAFF.

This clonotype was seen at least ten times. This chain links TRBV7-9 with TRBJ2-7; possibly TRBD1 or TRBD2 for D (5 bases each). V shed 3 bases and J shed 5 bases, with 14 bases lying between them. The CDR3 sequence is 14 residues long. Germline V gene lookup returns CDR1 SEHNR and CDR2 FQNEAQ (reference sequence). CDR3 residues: CASSFRGTPHEQYF. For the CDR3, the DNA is TGTGCCAGCAGCTTCCGGGGCACCCCACACGAGCAGTACTTC. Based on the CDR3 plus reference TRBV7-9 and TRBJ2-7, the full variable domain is DTGVSQNPRHKITKRGQNVTFRCDPISEHNRLYWYRQTLGQGPEFLTYFQNEAQLEKSRLLSDRFSAERPKGSFSTLEIQRTEQGDSAMYLCASSFRGTPHEQYFGPGTRLTVT.

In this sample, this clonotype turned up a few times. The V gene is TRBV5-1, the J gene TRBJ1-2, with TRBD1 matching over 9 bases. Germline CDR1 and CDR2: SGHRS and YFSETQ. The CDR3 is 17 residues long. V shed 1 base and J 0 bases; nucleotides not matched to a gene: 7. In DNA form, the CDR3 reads TGCGCCAGCAGCTTGTCCCGAAGGACAGGGGCTAACTATGGCTACACCTTC. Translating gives CASSLSRRTGANYGYTF.

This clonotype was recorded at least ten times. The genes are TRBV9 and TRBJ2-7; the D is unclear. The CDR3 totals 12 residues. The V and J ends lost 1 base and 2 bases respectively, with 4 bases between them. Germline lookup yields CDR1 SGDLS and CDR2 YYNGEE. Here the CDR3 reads CASSVRTYEQYF. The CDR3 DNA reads TGTGCCAGCAGCGTAAGGACCTACGAGCAGTACTTC.

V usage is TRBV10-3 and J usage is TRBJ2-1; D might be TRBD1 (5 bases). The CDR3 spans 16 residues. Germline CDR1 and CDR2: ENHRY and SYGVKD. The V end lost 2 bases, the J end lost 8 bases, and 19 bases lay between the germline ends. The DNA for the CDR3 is TGTGCCATCAGTGAGGCGGATGGACAAGGCGGCCATGAGCAGTTCTTC. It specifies CAISEADGQGGHEQFF.

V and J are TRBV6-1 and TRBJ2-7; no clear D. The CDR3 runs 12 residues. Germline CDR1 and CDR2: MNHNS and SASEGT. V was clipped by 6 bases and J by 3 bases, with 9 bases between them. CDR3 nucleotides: TGTGCCAGCAGGGGTCTGGGCTACGAGCAGTACTTC. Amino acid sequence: CASRGLGYEQYF.

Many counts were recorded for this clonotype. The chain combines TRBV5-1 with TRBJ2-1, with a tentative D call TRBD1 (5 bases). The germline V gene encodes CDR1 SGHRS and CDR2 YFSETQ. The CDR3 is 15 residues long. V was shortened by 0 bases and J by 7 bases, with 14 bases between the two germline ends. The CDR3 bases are TGCGCCAGCAGCTTGGCGGACACCCCGTTGAATGAGCAGTTCTTC. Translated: CASSLADTPLNEQFF.